The T cell receptor (beta chain) under discussion was sequenced for a study of blood T cells in healthy people across ages (dated by TCRdb to the mid-2010s). Concerning the study at large: In model experiments, template switching captured about one uniquely barcoded TCR beta cDNA molecule for every two T cells. The study measured age-related changes in TCR beta repertoire diversity using deep sequencing normalized with unique cDNA molecular identifiers. The donors were divided into four age groups: young (average about 16 years), middle-aged (under 40), aged (about 62) and long-lived (about 80). Donors of different ages were randomly distributed across sequencing lanes to avoid experimental bias. Using the same blood draw, the study looked at two additional independent replicas of 1 million unique cDNA reads for two donors, one aged 18 to 30 and the other aged 80 or older. General study outcomes and caveats: Estimates of total diversity based on one million sequenced T cells were considered lower bounds and underestimates. Compared with the aged group, the long-lived group had more naive CD4+ T cells, fewer expanded clones and increased TCR diversity, suggesting age selection. Donor CMV infection status was unknown, potentially confounding age-related changes in expanded clonotypes. As age increased, observed TCR beta diversity per million T cells dropped in a roughly linear way, and a significant reduction was already evident by age 40. Observed TCR beta diversity correlated strongly with the percentage of naive T cells measured by flow cytometry. Bulk unsorted PBMC profiling prevented conclusive comparison of naive and antigen-experienced compartments.

The donors were 40 or so Caucasian individuals from Russia, aged 6 to 90 years, who were systemically healthy. Each donor gave 8 to 10 milliliters of peripheral blood, drawn into EDTA-treated Vacutainer tubes. Ficoll-Paque density-gradient centrifugation was used to isolate PBMCs, with at least 6 million per sample. Trizol reagent was used to extract total RNA from PBMCs, with at least 5.5 micrograms per sample. The percentages of naive CD45RAhigh/CD27high T cells were determined by flow cytometry on a PBMC aliquot from every donor. About this clonotype: Its antigen is still unknown. It has no much larger one-base neighbor in the sample; base qualities were not kept.

Library preparation employed 5' RACE. The run used an Illumina HiSeq 2500. A second PCR of 7 to 11 cycles was performed with a sample-barcoded 5' primer and a J-beta primer mix. Each TCR beta cDNA molecule received a unique molecular identifier from a template-switch 5' adaptor carrying 12 random nucleotides. Each sample yielded at least 2.5 million CDR3-containing paired-end reads. First-strand cDNA was synthesized from all RNA with the Mint cDNA synthesis kit, primed by a TRBC-specific oligonucleotide. Following uracil-DNA glycosylase treatment, all cDNA underwent a first 18-cycle PCR with the universal primers M1SS and BC2_uni_R. The authors processed their data as follows. For normalization, 1 million high-quality reads were randomly selected from each sample, with every read carrying a distinct molecular identifier. Reads with shared molecular identifiers were discarded instead of being binned into consensus sequences. MiTCR, with a Q25 quality threshold and the strictest error-elimination algorithm, was used for CDR3 identification, clonotype clustering and error correction. A nonparametric unseen species model with Euler transformation was used to estimate a lower bound on total TCR beta diversity. Starting from the raw public reads, TCRdb applied fastp trimming at Q25, assembled clones with MiXCR and retained in-frame beta chains. Rows with one shared CDR3 protein collapse into an entry with the most common genes and DNA. V and J calls and clone size were set by TCRdb, not the authors. In all, the sample holds approximately 1.5 million distinct CDR3 sequences, and less than 45% of those were seen once. The ten largest clones add up to around 4% of the sample.

Sequencing was performed on blood. The TCR comes from a woman aged 18-29 years in good health.

The DNA reads TGCGCCAGCAGCCAAGATCCGGGGACAGCTCCCTACGAGCAGTACTTC. The encoded protein is CASSQDPGTAPYEQYF. The receptor chain draws on TRBV4-1 and TRBJ2-5; 7 junctional bases match TRBD1. The J call is doubtful: the DNA matches TRBJ2-7 better. Measured from the cysteine to the phenylalanine, the CDR3 is 16 residues long. Here the CDR3 DNA is all that survives: 48 bases in frame from base 1. The germline V gene sets CDR1 to MGHRA and CDR2 to YSYEKL.